One and the same sample provided the 3 T cell receptor beta chains below, sequenced in a study of cytomegalovirus exposure and HLA in healthy donors. PCR employed 60 Vbeta and 13 Jbeta primers. TCRdb keeps only in-frame clones here, not all; method: immunoSEQ multiplex PCR. The sample contains about 160,000 clones, over 60% of which appear only once. Specimen: PBMCs. The source of these receptors is a woman aged 40 to 50 in good health and CMV-seronegative.

The rearrangement links TRBV27 to TRBJ1-2, with TRBD1 as a possible D gene (5 bases). With 6 bases removed from V and 4 bases from J, the gap between germline ends came to 21 bases. The CDR3 covers 16 residues. The germline V gene encodes CDR1 MNHEY and CDR2 SMNVEV (reference sequence). The CDR3 DNA reads as TGTGCCAGCAGCTTAGGTGCGGGACCCCGGCTCTATGGCTACACCTTC. The encoded protein is CASSLGAGPRLYGYTF.

V is TRBV19 and J is TRBJ1-1; D may be TRBD1 (5 bases). This CDR3 has 15 residues. The V gene's germline CDR1 is LNHDA and CDR2 SQIVND (reference sequence). V lost 8 bases and J lost 1, with 17 bases in between. The CDR3 spells CASLVPTDRNTEAFF. For the CDR3, the DNA is TGTGCCAGTCTCGTCCCGACAGACAGGAACACTGAAGCTTTCTTT.

The chain has TRBV6-1 and TRBJ1-2, with a tentative D call TRBD1 (6 bases). The V end was cut by 9 bases, the J end by 8 bases, with 13 bases between. The CDR3 consists of 11 residues. Germline assignment: CDR1 MNHNS and CDR2 SASEGT. The CDR3 loop reads CASQGSWGYTF. CDR3 in DNA: TGTGCCAGTCAGGGGTCCTGGGGCTACACCTTC.